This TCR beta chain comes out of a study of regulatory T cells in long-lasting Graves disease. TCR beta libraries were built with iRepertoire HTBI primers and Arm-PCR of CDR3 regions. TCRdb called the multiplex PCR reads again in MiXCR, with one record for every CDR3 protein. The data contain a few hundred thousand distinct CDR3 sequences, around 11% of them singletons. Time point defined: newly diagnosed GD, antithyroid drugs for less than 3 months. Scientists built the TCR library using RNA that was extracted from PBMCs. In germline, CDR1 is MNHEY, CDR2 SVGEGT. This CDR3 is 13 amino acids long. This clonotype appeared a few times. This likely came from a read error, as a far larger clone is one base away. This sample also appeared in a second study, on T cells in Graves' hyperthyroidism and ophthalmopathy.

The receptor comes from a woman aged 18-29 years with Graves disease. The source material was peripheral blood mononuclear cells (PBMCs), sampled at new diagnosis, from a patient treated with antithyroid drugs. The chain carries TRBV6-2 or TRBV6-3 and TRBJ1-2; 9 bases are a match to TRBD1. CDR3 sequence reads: CASSSTGGSGCTF. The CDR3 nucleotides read TGTGCCAGCAGTTCGACAGGGGGGTCTGGCTGCACCTTC.